These T cell receptor beta chains were read from a single sample in a study of T cells in narcolepsy. The protocol was immunoSEQ multiplex PCR, while the TCRdb copy is restricted to in-frame clones and leaves out a portion. The data hold some 37,000 clones, with about 85% observed a single time. Material: CD45RA- memory CD4+ T cells from PBMCs. The source is a human donor with narcolepsy. Both conserved end residues are part of each CDR3. The D gene is left open where the match is weak. Some rows mark clone size as missing; the rest say once, few, many or name a class of expanded clone.

V	size	D	J	CDR3	DNA
TRBV7-3	.	TRBD2	TRBJ2-2	CASSPSGGLNTGELFF	TGTGCCAGCAGCCCTAGCGGGGGCCTGAACACCGGGGAGCTGTTTTTT
TRBV16	.	.	TRBJ1-6	CASSQVANNNSPLHF	TGTGCCAGCAGCCAAGTGGCGAATAATAATTCACCCCTCCACTTT
TRBV6-1	once	.	TRBJ1-1	CASSSEAFF	TGTGCCAGCAGTTCTGAAGCTTTCTTT
TRBV6-5	.	.	TRBJ1-2	CASSYRAGGYTF	TGTGCCAGCAGTTACAGGGCTGGCGGCTACACCTTC
TRBV19	.	.	TRBJ1-1	CASTMGDTNTEAFF	TGTGCCAGTACAATGGGGGACACAAACACTGAAGCTTTCTTT
TRBV18	few	TRBD1	TRBJ1-4	CASSPDRGGEKLFF	TGTGCCAGCTCACCCGACAGGGGAGGTGAAAAACTGTTTTTT
TRBV7-2	.	TRBD2	TRBJ2-3	CASSLRLAGATDTQYF	TGTGCCAGCAGCCTCAGACTAGCGGGGGCCACAGATACGCAGTATTTT
TRBV6-1	.	.	TRBJ1-2	CASSILGEYGYTF	TGTGCCAGCAGCATCCTAGGGGAGTATGGCTACACCTTC
TRBV2	.	TRBD2	TRBJ2-1	CASTEPGLAYVEQFF	TGTGCCAGCACCGAACCGGGACTAGCATACGTTGAGCAGTTCTTC
TRBV15	.	TRBD2	TRBJ2-1	CATSRENAGVGSEQFF	TGTGCCACCAGCAGAGAAAACGCGGGGGTTGGGAGTGAGCAGTTCTTC
TRBV9	.	.	TRBJ2-5	CASSVGLGEETQYF	TGTGCCAGCAGCGTAGGGCTAGGCGAGGAGACCCAGTACTTC
TRBV9	few	.	TRBJ1-1	CASSGTGNSEAFF	TGTGCCAGCAGCGGTACAGGCAACTCTGAAGCTTTCTTT
TRBV30	.	.	TRBJ1-4	CAWRGDGEKLFF	TGTGCCTGGAGAGGGGACGGGGAAAAACTGTTTTTT
TRBV7-6	.	TRBD2	TRBJ2-1	CASSLEREDEQFF	TGTGCCAGCAGCTTAGAGCGGGAGGATGAGCAGTTCTTC
TRBV18	.	TRBD1	TRBJ2-7	CASSPRDRGKEQYF	TGTGCCAGCTCACCCCGGGACAGGGGTAAGGAGCAGTACTTC
TRBV19	.	TRBD1	TRBJ1-2	CASSMEMTGVIYGYTF	TGTGCCAGTAGTATGGAAATGACAGGGGTAATCTATGGCTACACCTTC